This TCR beta chain was captured by sequencing in a study of sequential checkpoint blockade in melanoma. About the research overall: After both sequences, patients received maintenance nivolumab.

The CDR3 covers 16 residues. Trimming at V came to 4 bases and at J to 6 bases, leaving 14 bases not matched to a gene. CDR1 and CDR2 from the germline V gene are ENHRY and SYGVKD. Generated by immunoSEQ multiplex PCR, the TCRdb table keeps only in-frame clones and is missing some. There are around 18,000 clones in the sample; under 80% occur only once, and roughly 12% lies in the top ten. Stated treatment: randomized to nivolumab then ipilimumab (arm A) or the reverse (arm B). DNA-damaging chemotherapy had not been given to any patient beforehand. From thawed PBMCs, live CD3+CD8+ cells negative for CD19 and CD56 were sorted.

The genes are TRBV10-3 and TRBJ1-2; TRBD1 matches 7 bases. The sequence came from a human donor with melanoma. The sample consisted of CD8+ T cells sorted from blood (inferred from file names), taken from a patient given nivolumab and ipilimumab in sequence. The CDR3 loop is CAISAIDRVHRDGYTF. In DNA, the CDR3 is TGTGCCATCAGTGCCATAGACAGGGTCCACCGGGATGGCTACACCTTC.